Sequencing of this T cell receptor (beta chain) was carried out in a study of blood T cell repertoires in COVID-19. The Seattle patients joined while their infection was active and were tracked longitudinally afterward. Method: immunoSEQ multiplex PCR; TCRdb's copy keeps in-frame clones and lacks some. This repertoire shows over 65,000 clones, approximately 86% found once; its top ten account for 5.5% to 7%. Sequencing was performed on peripheral blood. This clonotype was obtained from a man older than 75 with COVID-19, enrolled during active disease.

The CDR3 sequence: CASSWGGEKLFF. In DNA, the CDR3 is TGCGCCAGCAGTTGGGGAGGGGAAAAACTGTTTTTT. The rearrangement links TRBV5-1 to TRBJ1-4; D is unclear. V was clipped by 5 bases and J by 8 bases, with 10 bases between them. CDR3 length: 12 amino acids. Germline V gene lookup returns CDR1 SGHRS and CDR2 YFSETQ. Full variable domain (remainder filled in from reference TRBV5-1 and TRBJ1-4): KAGVTQTPRYLIKTRGQQVTLSCSPISGHRSVSWYQQTPGQGLQFLFEYFSETQRNKGNFPGRFSGRQFSNSRSEMNVSTLELGDSALYLCASSWGGEKLFFGSGTQLSVL.